Listed below are T cell receptor beta chains from one sample, sequenced in a study of shared clonotypes between healthy human individuals. Assay: immunoSEQ multiplex PCR; the TCRdb copy retains only in-frame clones and omits some. The table includes over 850,000 clones, approximately 80% detected once. The sequenced sample was memory CD4+ T cells from PBMCs. Source of these receptors: a man younger than 35 in good health. Some clones in this sample may be carry-over from other donors' samples. CDR3s include the opening cysteine and the closing phenylalanine or tryptophan. The order of the fields is clone size, D gene, J gene, V gene, CDR3 DNA, CDR3 protein. D genes are given only for firm matches. Where a row states a size, it is once, few, many or the class of an expanded clone; other rows omit it.

few . TRBJ1-4 TRBV2 TGTGCCAGCAGTGTAGTGGGTGGAAAACTGTTTTTT CASSVVGGKLFF
. TRBD2 TRBJ2-2 TRBV5-6 TGTGCCAGCAGCTCACTACCGGGACTAGCGGGAGGTCGTACCGGGGAGCTGTTTTTT CASSSLPGLAGGRTGELFF
once TRBD2 TRBJ2-5 TRBV9 TGTGCCAGCAGCCCAAGACTAGCGGAGGCCCAGGAGACCCAGTACTTC CASSPRLAEAQETQYF
. . TRBJ2-7 TRBV6-5 TGTGCCAGCAGTTACGCGGGACGGAGCTCCTACGAGCAGTACTTC CASSYAGRSSYEQYF
. . TRBJ2-7 TRBV28 TGTGCCAGCAGTCCAGCAGGGACGATGAGCTCCTACGAGCAGTACTTC CASSPAGTMSSYEQYF
once . TRBJ2-1 TRBV2 TGTGCCAGCAGTGAAGAACGTAATAGCTACAATGAGCAGTTCTTC CASSEERNSYNEQFF
many . TRBJ2-6 TRBV19 TGTGCCAGTAGCCAAACCTACAGGAGAGTCTCTGGGGCCAACGTCCTGACTTTC CASSQTYRRVSGANVLTF
many . TRBJ2-7 TRBV6-6 TGTGCCAGCAGTTCCGTACAGCGGGCATTGTCCTACGAGCAGTACTTC CASSSVQRALSYEQYF
once . TRBJ1-4 TRBV2 TGTGCCAGCAGTGAAGGAGACGGTGAAAAACTGTTTTTT CASSEGDGEKLFF
. . TRBJ2-5 TRBV4-1 TGCGCCAGCAGCCAAAAGGGCAGCTTTAACCAAGAGACCCAGTACTTC CASSQKGSFNQETQYF
. TRBD1 TRBJ1-1 TRBV7-2 TGTGCCAGCAGCTCGACGGGACAGGGATTGACTGAAGCTTTCTTT CASSSTGQGLTEAFF
. TRBD1 TRBJ2-7 TRBV11-2 TGTGCCAGCAGCTCCCCGGGACAGGGGACCTACGAGCAGTACTTC CASSSPGQGTYEQYF
. TRBD1 TRBJ2-7 TRBV4-1 TGCGCCAGCAGCCAACCCGGGACAGAACTACGCGAGCAGTACTTC CASSQPGTELREQYF
. . TRBJ1-4 TRBV18 TGTGCCAGCTCACTCAATCGGGGTTCTAATGAAAAACTGTTTTTT CASSLNRGSNEKLFF
many . TRBJ2-2 TRBV5-4 TGTGCCAGCAGCTTGGGTTCGAGGCAGCTCACCGGGGAGCTGTTTTTT CASSLGSRQLTGELFF
. . TRBJ2-7 TRBV5-1 TGCGCCAGCAGCTTGTCTTGGGTAGCCTACGAGCAGTACTTC CASSLSWVAYEQYF
once . TRBJ1-1 TRBV9 TGTGCCAGCAGCGTAGATACGAGGAACACTGAAGCTTTCTTT CASSVDTRNTEAFF
once . TRBJ1-5 TRBV7-2 TGTGCCAGCAGCTTAGACGGGGCACGTAGCAATCAGCCCCAGCATTTT CASSLDGARSNQPQHF
once TRBD1 TRBJ1-4 TRBV7-2 TGTGCCAGCAGCTTAGCGTTTCCCGGGACAGGGGAAAAACTGTTTTTT CASSLAFPGTGEKLFF
. . TRBJ2-3 TRBV5-1 TGCGCCAGCAACCCGACGGGGAGTAAAACGCAGTATTTT CASNPTGSKTQYF